The T cell receptor beta chain described here comes from a study of T cell responses to AZD1222 COVID-19 vaccine. Study-level points and caveats: The study reported that nearly half of spike-specific TCRs target unmutated variant regions.

Clones were read by immunoSEQ multiplex PCR, and TCRdb kept only the in-frame ones, dropping some. Seen here are about 110,000 clones, around 90% observed once, and the top ten hold under 10%. A remark on this clone: Its target is not known.

Germline V CDR1 and CDR2: ENHRY, SYGVKD. V lost 3 bases, J lost 5 bases, and 10 bases lay in between. This CDR3 region has 13 residues. The input for sequencing was peripheral blood, taken on day 0 of AZD1222 vaccination. This receptor was identified in an adult in good health. The chain has TRBV10-3 and TRBJ1-2, with a weak D call TRBD1 (5 bases). CDR3: CAISETGDYGYTF. CDR3 coding DNA: TGTGCCATCAGTGAAACAGGAGATTATGGCTACACCTTC.